This record concerns one TCR beta chain sequence. Its antigen is still unknown. V shed 2 bases and J 2 bases; nucleotides not matched to a gene: 5. Germline V CDR1 and CDR2: LNHDA, SQIVND (reference sequence). The CDR3 length is 16 residues. This sample is part of a study of T cell responses to AZD1222 COVID-19 vaccine. General observations from the study: Spike regions recognized by vaccine-associated CD4 TCRs spanned the protein, led by 160-218 and 743-854. Targeting of unmutated variant regions was reportedly seen in nearly half of spike-specific TCRs. No repertoire was sampled before or during the peak T cell response, only after it.

Clones were read by immunoSEQ multiplex PCR, and TCRdb kept only the in-frame ones, dropping some. Among around 170,000 clones listed, around 90% were seen once. The TCR originated in an adult who received the AZD1222 COVID-19 vaccine. The chain recombines TRBV19 with TRBJ1-2; 10 nucleotides match TRBD1. The specimen comprised peripheral blood, sampled 28 days after the second AZD1222 dose. The CDR3 DNA reads as TGTGCCAGTAGTATAACCTGGGGACAGGGGAACTATGGCTACACCTTC. It codes for CASSITWGQGNYGYTF. The entire variable domain, with the rest obtained from reference TRBV19 and TRBJ1-2, is as follows: DGGITQSPKYLFRKEGQNVTLSCEQNLNHDAMYWYRQDPGQGLRLIYYSQIVNDFQKGDIAEGYSVSREKKESFPLTVTSAQKNPTAFYLCASSITWGQGNYGYTFGSGTRLTVV.